Presented here are 17 T cell receptor beta chains from one specimen sequenced in a study of blood T cell repertoires in COVID-19. Only in-frame clones appear in the TCRdb table, and some are missing; sequencing was by immunoSEQ multiplex PCR. The profile shows 250,000 to 350,000 clones, roughly 90% of them singletons. The sample taken for sequencing was PBMCs or T cells enriched from blood (not recorded which). The receptors here all came from a man between 60 and 75 years old who had recovered from COVID-19.

J is TRBJ2-1 and V is TRBV4-2; 7 bases are shared with TRBD2. This CDR3 has 15 residues. Per germline, CDR1 LGHNA and CDR2 YNFKEQ. Germline trimming cut 5 bases from V and 7 bases from J; bases unmatched to any gene: 11. CDR3 sequence: CASSWGSGIRNEQFF. In DNA form, the CDR3 reads TGTGCCAGCAGCTGGGGGAGCGGGATACGAAATGAGCAGTTCTTC.

The rearrangement links TRBV24-1 to TRBJ2-3; 10 positions agree with TRBD2. The germline CDR1 and CDR2 sequences are KGHDR and SFDVKD. CDR3 length: 17 residues. The V gene end was trimmed by 0 bases and the J gene end by 5 bases; junction bases not matched to a gene: 7. In DNA form, the CDR3 reads TGTGCCACCAGTGATTTGAAGCTAGCGGGAGATAAAGATACGCAGTATTTT. As protein: CATSDLKLAGDKDTQYF.

Only a few counts were recorded for this clone. The CDR3 spells CATSRDGTGGVQPQHF. CDR3 in DNA: TGTGCCACCAGCAGAGATGGGACAGGGGGCGTTCAGCCCCAGCATTTT. The chain joins TRBV15 to TRBJ1-5; 12 bases are shared with TRBD1. V shed 0 bases and J 6 bases; nucleotides not matched to a gene: 3. The CDR3 extends over 16 amino acids. Germline V gene lookup returns CDR1 LNHNV and CDR2 YYDKDF (reference sequence).

The chain combines TRBV7-9 with TRBJ1-1, with D maybe TRBD1 (5 bases). The V end was cut by 0 bases, the J end by 7 bases, with 9 bases between. Germline values: CDR1 SEHNR, CDR2 FQNEAQ (reference sequence). There are 13 residues in the CDR3. CDR3 sequence reads: CASSLATAIEAFF. CDR3 DNA sequence: TGTGCCAGCAGCTTAGCGACAGCGATTGAAGCTTTCTTT.

This CDR3 reads CASSAGENPYEQYF. Here the CDR3 DNA reads TGTGCCAGCAGCGCGGGGGAGAACCCCTACGAGCAGTACTTC. The chain recombines TRBV9 with TRBJ2-7, with D possibly being TRBD2 (6 bases). The CDR3 is made up of 14 amino acids. Trimming left V 3 bases short and J 2 bases short, with 12 bases between. The germline V gene has CDR1 SGDLS and CDR2 YYNGEE.

V is TRBV29-1 and J is TRBJ1-1; D not certain. CDR1 is SQVTM, CDR2 ANQGSEA, per germline. V gave up 4 bases and J gave up 6 bases, with 6 bases separating them. This CDR3 contains 10 residues. CDR3 in DNA: TGCAGCGTTGTTACGGCTGAAGCTTTCTTT. Protein product: CSVVTAEAFF. Looking up the rest from reference TRBV29-1 and TRBJ1-1 gives the full variable domain: SAVISQKPSRDICQRGTSLTIQCQVDSQVTMMFWYRQQPGQSLTLIATANQGSEATYESGFVIDKFPISRPNLTFSTLTVSNMSPEDSSIYLCSVVTAEAFFGQGTRLTVV.

The chain joins TRBV4-1 to TRBJ2-7; possible D gene TRBD1, 5 bases. V gave up 4 bases and J gave up 0 bases, with 10 bases separating them. Germline V gene sequence: CDR1 MGHRA, CDR2 YSYEKL. The CDR3 is made up of 14 amino acids. The CDR3 loop is CASSLDQGSYEQYF. In DNA form, the CDR3 reads TGCGCCAGCAGCCTTGATCAGGGCTCCTACGAGCAGTACTTC.

V is TRBV6-1 and J is TRBJ1-1; 9 nucleotides align to TRBD1. V lost 2 bases, J lost 9 bases, and 4 bases stayed unmatched. Germline CDR1 and CDR2: MNHNS and SASEGT. The CDR3 consists of 13 residues. The CDR3, as DNA: TGTGCCAGCAGTGAATGGGGACAGGGCAAAGCTTTCTTT. Encoded protein: CASSEWGQGKAFF.

This clone turned up a few times. The V call is TRBV18, the J call TRBJ1-2; 10 nucleotides match TRBD1. The CDR3 contains 15 residues. The V gene end was trimmed by 1 base and the J gene end by 6 bases; junction bases not matched to a gene: 5. Germline CDR1 reads KGHSH; CDR2 reads LQKENI. CDR3 residues: CASSPQTGGRDGYTF. The CDR3 coding sequence is TGTGCCAGCTCACCACAGACAGGGGGCAGGGATGGCTACACCTTC.

The chain recombines TRBV19 with TRBJ1-5, with D unclear. Germline assignment: CDR1 LNHDA and CDR2 SQIVND (reference sequence). The CDR3 has 15 residues. With 6 bases removed from V and 6 bases from J, the gap between germline ends came to 18 bases. CDR3 amino acids: CASRDGRLASQPQHF. CDR3 coding DNA: TGTGCCAGTAGGGACGGACGGTTAGCGAGTCAGCCCCAGCATTTT.

This clone showed up just once. The V gene is TRBV6-6, the J gene TRBJ2-7; 7 bases match TRBD1. V was clipped by 2 bases and J by 3 bases; unmatched bases: 4. The germline V gene has CDR1 MNHNY and CDR2 SVGAGI (reference sequence). This CDR3 is 14 amino acids long. Written as DNA, the CDR3 is TGTGCCAGCAGTTACGGACAGGACAACTACGAGCAGTACTTC. It translates to CASSYGQDNYEQYF.

The chain is built from TRBV7-9 and TRBJ1-1; no clear D. CDR3 length equals 12 residues. CDR1 SEHNR and CDR2 FQNEAQ come from the germline V gene (reference sequence). With 3 bases removed from V and 8 bases from J, the gap between germline ends came to 10 bases. As DNA, the CDR3 is TGTGCCAGCAGCTTCGGTGGACTGGAAGCTTTCTTT. Translation: CASSFGGLEAFF. Full variable domain (rest looked up from reference TRBV7-9 and TRBJ1-1): DTGVSQNPRHKITKRGQNVTFRCDPISEHNRLYWYRQTLGQGPEFLTYFQNEAQLEKSRLLSDRFSAERPKGSFSTLEIQRTEQGDSAMYLCASSFGGLEAFFGQGTRLTVV.

The rearrangement joins TRBV6-5 to TRBJ1-1; 9 bases align to TRBD1. The germline gives CDR1 MNHEY, CDR2 SVGAGI. The length of the CDR3 is 13 residues. J lost 5 bases, V lost 8 bases, and 6 bases had no gene match. The CDR3 nucleotides read TGTGCCAGCCGGGACAGGGATGGGACTGAAGCTTTCTTT. Translation: CASRDRDGTEAFF.

J is TRBJ2-1 and V is TRBV7-3, with 9 bases that match TRBD1. With 5 bases clipped from V and 7 bases from J, the junction kept 12 bases outside the gene matches. The CDR3 length is 16 residues. Germline V gene sequence: CDR1 SGHTA, CDR2 FQGTGA. This CDR3 reads CASSIQRTGVRNEQFF. The CDR3 nucleotides are TGTGCCAGCAGCATACAGAGGACAGGGGTTCGGAATGAGCAGTTCTTC.

The V and J genes are TRBV6-5 and TRBJ2-5; a weak D match, TRBD1 (5 bases). The CDR3 has 12 amino acids. Germline values: CDR1 MNHEY, CDR2 SVGAGI. With 5 bases removed from V and 3 bases from J, the gap between germline ends came to 7 bases. The CDR3 sequence: CASSRQKETQYF. The CDR3 coding sequence is TGTGCCAGCAGTAGACAGAAAGAGACCCAGTACTTC.

This rearrangement joins TRBV19 to TRBJ2-4; 8 bases are a match to TRBD1. The CDR3 has 17 amino acids. Germline CDR1 is LNHDA and CDR2 is SQIVND (reference sequence). Germline trimming cut 7 bases from V and 4 bases from J; bases unmatched to any gene: 15. CDR3 amino acids: CASKKRAGGWEKNIQYF. DNA for the CDR3: TGTGCCAGTAAGAAGAGGGCAGGGGGCTGGGAAAAAAACATTCAGTACTTC.

The chain employs TRBV11-2 and TRBJ1-4; possible D gene TRBD1, 5 bases. This CDR3 region has 16 residues. CDR1 SGHAT and CDR2 FQNNGV come from the germline V gene. Trimming stripped 5 bases from V and 0 bases from J, with 13 bases between. CDR3 DNA sequence: TGTGCCAGCAGCCGCCGACAGCTAGCAACTAATGAAAAACTGTTTTTT. It specifies CASSRRQLATNEKLFF.